What follows describes a single T cell receptor (beta chain). The sequence runs out 3 residues before the end of the CDR3; the remainder is reconstructed from the germline J gene. The record originates from a study of T cells in women clearing cervical HPV infection. Germline-derived CDR1 and CDR2 are SGHTA and FQGNSA. This CDR3 has 14 residues. Sequenced by immunoSEQ multiplex PCR; TCRdb stores in-frame clones only, minus some. The sample totals about 23,000 clones; its top ten clones hold roughly 2.6%. Sequenced sample: blood buffy coat. The chain carries TRBV7-2 and TRBJ1-2; D unresolved. The receptor comes from a woman between 18 and 70 years old with a cervical HPV16 infection that either progressed to CIN3+ or cleared (not recorded which). The sequenced CDR3 bases are TGTGCCAGCAGCTTCCAGCGGTCCTACAATGAC. Protein sequence: CASSFQRSYND. The whole CDR3 protein reads CASSFQRSYNDYTF.